The clone carrying this T cell receptor beta chain was observed a few times. Antigen: not known. Researchers reported that TCR beta cDNA libraries carried unique molecular identifiers. With roughly 0.85 to 11 million T cells as the source, about half a million cDNA molecules resulted. TCRdb recomputed calls from the PCR reads with MiXCR, one row per CDR3 protein. The sample lists 700,000 to 900,000 distinct CDR3 sequences, 35% to 55% occurring once. Germline loops: CDR1 MNHEY, CDR2 SVGEGT. This CDR3 spans 12 amino acids. Trimming took off 6 bases at V and 4 bases at J, with 7 bases between the two ends. The sample originates from a study of post-analysis software for immune sequencing data. Study-level results: Roughly 5 TRBV segments, TRBV5-6, TRBV5-1 and TRBV20-1 among them, were found more frequent in patients than controls. When compared against controls, multiple sclerosis patients showed significantly lower normalized Chao1 diversity. The authors found that F measure strongly co-clustered same-batch samples.

The V and J genes are TRBV6-2 or TRBV6-3 and TRBJ1-5; D gene uncertain. The clonotype was recovered from a girl aged 10 to 17 with multiple sclerosis. Sequenced sample: blood. The CDR3 loop is CASSKDNQPQHF. CDR3 nucleotide sequence: TGTGCCAGCAGCAAAGATAATCAGCCCCAGCATTTT.